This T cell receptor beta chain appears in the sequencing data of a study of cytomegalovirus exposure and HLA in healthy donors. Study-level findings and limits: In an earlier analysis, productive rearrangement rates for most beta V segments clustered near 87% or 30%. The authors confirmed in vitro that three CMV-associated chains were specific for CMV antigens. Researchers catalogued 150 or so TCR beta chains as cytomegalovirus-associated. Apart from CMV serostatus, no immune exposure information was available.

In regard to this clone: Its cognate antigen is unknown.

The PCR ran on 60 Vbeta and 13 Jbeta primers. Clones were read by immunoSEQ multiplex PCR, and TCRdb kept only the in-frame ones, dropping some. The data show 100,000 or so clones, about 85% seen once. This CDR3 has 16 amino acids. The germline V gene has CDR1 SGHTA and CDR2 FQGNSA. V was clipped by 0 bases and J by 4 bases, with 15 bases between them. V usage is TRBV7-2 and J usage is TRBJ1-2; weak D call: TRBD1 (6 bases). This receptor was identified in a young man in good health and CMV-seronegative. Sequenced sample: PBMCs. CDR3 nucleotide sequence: TGTGCCAGCAGCTTAGCGGCGGCAGGGGATCGCTATGGCTACACCTTC. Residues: CASSLAAAGDRYGYTF.